These 23 T cell receptor beta chains were sequenced from one sample in a study of T cells after yellow fever vaccination (dated by TCRdb to between 2018 and 2021). The sample's treatment or condition label is to be understood as: live attenuated yellow fever vaccine strain. The library was made by 5' RACE. This sample was sequenced with an Illumina HiSeq 2500. Through fastp at Q25 and MiXCR, TCRdb rebuilt clones from the public reads, retaining in-frame beta chains. Identical CDR3 proteins give one entry, which carries the most common genes and DNA. Here the sample has 450,000 to 550,000 distinct CDR3 sequences; about a fifth occur a single time. The top ten constitute around 16% of the sample. Sample: PBMCs, taken 21 days after the first yellow fever vaccination. The receptors shown here come from a man aged 18 to 30 who received the YFV17D yellow fever vaccine.

The rearrangement joins TRBV30 to TRBJ2-1, with 8 nucleotides matching TRBD1. CDR3 length equals 11 residues. Trimming at V came to 4 bases and at J to 8 bases, leaving 1 base not matched to a gene. From germline, CDR1 is GTSNPN and CDR2 SVGIG (reference sequence). The CDR3 reads CAWTRGHEQFF. The CDR3 coding sequence is TGTGCCTGGACCAGGGGGCATGAGCAGTTCTTC.

This clonotype came up a few times. V usage is TRBV7-2 and J usage is TRBJ2-7, with D unclear. The V gene lost 10 bases and the J gene lost 2 bases, with 12 bases spanning the gap. CDR3 length equals 12 residues. Germline V gene data show CDR1 as SGHTA and CDR2 as FQGNSA. The CDR3 here is CATHVDPYEQYV. CDR3 DNA sequence: TGTGCCACCCATGTCGACCCCTACGAGCAGTACGTC.

This clonotype was counted many times. The rearrangement joins TRBV5-1 to TRBJ2-2, with D hard to call. The CDR3 has 14 amino acids. Germline CDR1 is SGHRS and CDR2 is YFSETQ. Trimming shortened V by 5 bases and J by 0 bases, and 8 bases separated the two germline ends. As DNA, the CDR3 is TGCGCCAGCAGAAGGGCATCGAACACCGGGGAGCTGTTTTTT. This translates into CASRRASNTGELFF.

The CDR3 DNA reads TGCAGTGCTAGAGATCACCGAACCACTGAAGCTTTCTTT. This translates into CSARDHRTTEAFF. The chain combines TRBV20-1 with TRBJ1-1; D gene unclear. V lost 0 bases, J lost 4 bases, and 9 bases lay in between. The CDR3 has 13 amino acids. In germline, CDR1 is DFQATT, CDR2 SNEGSKA (reference sequence).

This clonotype was counted between two and nine times. This chain connects TRBV20-1 to TRBJ1-2; D gene ambiguous. V was shortened by 1 base and J by 8 bases, with 8 bases between the two germline ends. This CDR3 contains 11 residues. Germline CDR1 is DFQATT and CDR2 is SNEGSKA (reference sequence). CDR3 coding DNA: TGCAGTGCTAGAGTGGATCCCGGCTACACCTTC. Amino acid sequence: CSARVDPGYTF.

The chain links TRBV18 to TRBJ2-7, with 9 positions matching TRBD1. The CDR3 contains 13 residues. CDR1 is KGHSH and CDR2 is LQKENI in the germline V gene. V lost 9 bases and J lost 3; bases outside the gene matches: 6. The CDR3: CARPGQGIYEQYF. The CDR3, as DNA: TGTGCCAGACCGGGACAGGGTATCTACGAGCAGTACTTC.

The chain's CDR3 is CSARASLPGNTIYF. CDR3 nucleotides: TGCAGTGCTAGAGCGTCCCTGCCCGGAAACACCATATATTTT. This chain links TRBV20-1 with TRBJ1-3, with D unclear. There are 14 residues in the CDR3. Trimming shortened V by 1 base and J by 4 bases, and 11 bases separated the two germline ends. The V gene's germline CDR1 is DFQATT and CDR2 SNEGSKA (reference sequence).

This sequence joins TRBV6-1 and TRBJ2-2, with 14 bases that match TRBD2. The germline V gene has CDR1 MNHNS and CDR2 SASEGT. The CDR3 has 16 residues. The V gene end was trimmed by 6 bases and the J gene end by 2 bases; junction bases not matched to a gene: 2. The CDR3 loop is CASRGLAGVNTGELFF. Here the CDR3 DNA reads TGTGCCAGCAGGGGACTAGCGGGGGTCAACACCGGGGAGCTGTTTTTT.

The rearrangement joins TRBV12-3 or TRBV12-4 to TRBJ2-3; TRBD2 matches 8 bases. The CDR3 extends over 13 amino acids. After removal of 8 bases from V and 4 bases from J, the junction contained 5 bases not matched to a gene. The CDR3 sequence: CASLRGGADTQYF. The DNA of the CDR3 is TGTGCCAGCCTTCGGGGGGGGGCAGATACGCAGTATTTT.

The V call is TRBV11-2, the J call TRBJ1-6; D may be TRBD1 (5 bases). Germline assignment: CDR1 SGHAT and CDR2 FQNNGV. The length of the CDR3 is 15 residues. V shed 5 bases and J shed 10 bases, with 18 bases lying between them. CDR3 sequence (DNA): TGTGCCAGCAGCCGTCAGGGAGGGTCGGACTCACCCCTCCACTTT. The encoded protein is CASSRQGGSDSPLHF.

This sequence joins TRBV12-3 or TRBV12-4 and TRBJ2-5, with TRBD2 matching 7 bases. Unmatched junction bases numbered 17, after V lost 6 bases and J lost 4 bases. The CDR3 spans 17 residues. The CDR3 nucleotides are TGTGCCAGCAGACGACACCTCGCGGCCCAGCGGGGAGAGACCCAGTACTTC. Translated: CASRRHLAAQRGETQYF.

This clonotype was seen once. This chain connects TRBV12-3 or TRBV12-4 to TRBJ2-2; no clear D. The germline V and J ends were trimmed by 6 bases and 0 bases, with 11 bases remaining between them. This CDR3 is built from 15 residues. The CDR3 region has the DNA TGTGCCAGCAGCCCCGTGGAGTCGAACACCGGGGAGCTGTTTTTT. Translation: CASSPVESNTGELFF.

The chain is built from TRBV18 and TRBJ1-2; tentative D call: TRBD1 (5 bases). Germline CDR1 is KGHSH and CDR2 is LQKENI. The V end lost 4 bases, the J end lost 2 bases, and 11 bases lay between the germline ends. This CDR3 has 14 amino acids. The CDR3 here is CASSLMTDNYGYTF. In DNA, the CDR3 is TGTGCCAGCTCACTAATGACAGACAACTATGGCTACACCTTC.

This clonotype was detected a few times. The chain uses TRBV6-2 or TRBV6-3 and TRBJ2-7, with D maybe TRBD2 (5 bases). The CDR3 length is 12 residues. Trimming took off 6 bases at V and 4 bases at J, with 10 bases between the two ends. Per germline, CDR1 MNHEY and CDR2 SVGEGT. CDR3 sequence reads: CASSLGLYEQYV. CDR3 nucleotide sequence: TGTGCCAGCAGCCTTGGACTTTACGAGCAGTACGTC.

The chain recombines TRBV14 with TRBJ2-7, with D hard to call. V lost 3 bases and J lost 1, with 7 bases in between. CDR1 SGHDN and CDR2 FVKESK come from the germline V gene. This CDR3 has 13 residues. CDR3: CASSHRISYEQYF. As DNA, the CDR3 is TGTGCCAGCAGCCATCGTATATCCTACGAGCAGTACTTC. The full variable domain, with the rest looked up from reference TRBV14 and TRBJ2-7, is EAGVTQFPSHSVIEKGQTVTLRCDPISGHDNLYWYRRVMGKEIKFLLHFVKESKQDESGMPNNRFLAERTGGTYSTLKVQPAELEDSGVYFCASSHRISYEQYFGPGTRLTVT.

The gene calls are TRBV6-5 and TRBJ2-7, with TRBD1 matching over 7 bases. Germline lookup yields CDR1 MNHEY and CDR2 SVGAGI. Unmatched junction bases numbered 9, after V lost 4 bases and J lost 6 bases. The CDR3 sequence is 14 residues long. The CDR3 DNA is TGTGCCAGCAGTTCGACAGGGCCGGTCCCCGAGCAGTACTTC. Translating gives CASSSTGPVPEQYF.

Concerning this clonotype: The DNA is left out, because the CDR3 cannot be placed on it with certainty; the CDR3 is given as TCRdb lists it. This chain uses TRBV12-3 or TRBV12-4 with TRBJ2-1; the DNA was not compared with TRBD1, the D call given in the table. The CDR3 has 16 amino acids, counting both end residues. The CDR3 loop is CASSFAAGAELDEKFF.

This clonotype has just a few counts. The chain joins TRBV27 to TRBJ2-1; 7 nucleotides agree with TRBD1. Trimming took 6 bases from V and 6 from J; bases not matched to a gene: 8. This CDR3 contains 14 residues. CDR1 and CDR2 (germline): MNHEY, SMNVEV (reference sequence). This CDR3 reads CASSQDRVINEQFF. CDR3 bases: TGTGCCAGCAGCCAAGACAGGGTGATCAATGAGCAGTTCTTC.

The chain couples TRBV5-1 to TRBJ2-3, with D hard to call. Germline V lookup: CDR1 SGHRS, CDR2 YFSETQ. V was clipped by 6 bases and J by 3 bases, with 17 bases between them. CDR3 size: 15 residues. The CDR3 nucleotides are TGCGCCAGCACCTCCTGGGCGGTCCCTACAGATACGCAGTATTTT. Protein: CASTSWAVPTDTQYF. Variable domain in full (rest from reference TRBV5-1 and TRBJ2-3): KAGVTQTPRYLIKTRGQQVTLSCSPISGHRSVSWYQQTPGQGLQFLFEYFSETQRNKGNFPGRFSGRQFSNSRSEMNVSTLELGDSALYLCASTSWAVPTDTQYFGPGTRLTVL.

The CDR3 is CASSLGTLYEQYF. The CDR3, as DNA: TGTGCCAGCAGCTTGGGGACACTCTACGAGCAGTACTTC. The chain employs TRBV5-6 and TRBJ2-7; D is possibly TRBD1 (5 bases). The CDR3 length is 13 residues. Germline CDR1 is SGHDT and CDR2 is YYEEEE. V was cut by 0 bases and J by 3 bases, with 7 bases left in between. Looking up the rest from reference TRBV5-6 and TRBJ2-7 gives the full variable domain: DAGVTQSPTHLIKTRGQQVTLRCSPKSGHDTVSWYQQALGQGPQFIFQYYEEEERQRGNFPDRFSGHQFPNYSSELNVNALLLGDSALYLCASSLGTLYEQYFGPGTRLTVT.

The V gene is TRBV5-8, the J gene TRBJ2-7; 8 bases line up with TRBD1. CDR3 size: 14 residues. Germline V gene data show CDR1 as SGHTS and CDR2 as YDEGEE. The ends lost 5 bases at V and 0 bases at J; junction bases unmatched: 4. The CDR3 loop is CASSRQGISYEQYV. The CDR3 DNA follows: TGTGCCAGCAGTAGACAGGGGATCTCCTACGAGCAGTACGTC.

The V call is TRBV6-5, the J call TRBJ2-7; tentatively, D is TRBD1 (5 bases). Germline V gene data show CDR1 as MNHEY and CDR2 as SVGAGI. The CDR3 is made up of 14 amino acids. The V end lost 3 bases, the J end lost 4 bases, and 13 bases lay between the germline ends. The CDR3 sequence is CASSYRTRNYEQYF. The CDR3 DNA sequence: TGTGCCAGCAGTTATCGGACACGCAATTACGAGCAGTACTTC.

This clonotype was observed a handful of times. The chain recombines TRBV7-8 with TRBJ2-1; D unclear. V dropped 4 bases and J dropped 10 bases, with 17 bases sitting between them. CDR3 length: 14 residues. Germline CDR1 SGHVS, CDR2 FQNEAQ. CDR3 residues: CASSSIRLQNEQFF. The CDR3 DNA is TGTGCCAGCAGCTCCATCCGACTGCAGAACGAGCAGTTCTTC. Together with reference TRBV7-8 and TRBJ2-1, the CDR3 gives the full variable domain: GAGVSQSPRYKVAKRGQDVALRCDPISGHVSLFWYQQALGQGPEFLTYFQNEAQLDKSGLPSDRFFAERPEGSVSTLKIQRTQQEDSAVYLCASSSIRLQNEQFFGPGTRLTVL.